The 3 T cell receptor beta chains below all came from one sample that was sequenced in a study of circulating and synovial CD4+ cells in juvenile arthritis. Libraries were prepared by immunoSEQ multiplex PCR; TCRdb keeps only in-frame clonotypes and omits some of them. The table has 30,000 to 40,000 clones, about 95% seen once. Sequencing input: CD4+ T cells from blood. These receptor sequences come from a human donor with juvenile idiopathic arthritis.

The V call is TRBV19, the J call TRBJ2-1; D remains unclear. This CDR3 comprises 15 residues. CDR1 is LNHDA, CDR2 SQIVND, per germline (reference sequence). Trimming left V 3 bases short and J 6 bases short, with 15 bases between. DNA for the CDR3: TGTGCCAGTAGTATTGTGGCCATACCCTCCAATGAGCAGTTCTTC. Translating gives CASSIVAIPSNEQFF.

This chain uses TRBV7-2 with TRBJ2-5; the match to TRBD2 covers 9 bases. Germline trimming cut 5 bases from V and 9 bases from J; bases unmatched to any gene: 7. This CDR3 is built from 13 residues. CDR1 and CDR2 (germline): SGHTA, FQGNSA. The CDR3, as DNA: TGTGCCAGCAGCCCCCGGGAGCGGGGGGCCCAGTACTTC. Encoded protein: CASSPRERGAQYF.

This clone was counted a single time. The chain recombines TRBV6-5 with TRBJ1-1; D possibly corresponds to TRBD1 (6 bases). The CDR3 runs 15 residues. Per the germline V gene, CDR1 is MNHEY and CDR2 is SVGAGI. Trimming took 6 bases from V and 2 from J, leaving 16 bases between them. The DNA for the CDR3 is TGTGCCAGCAGACAGACAGGTTCTCGTAACACTGAAGCTTTCTTT. Protein product: CASRQTGSRNTEAFF.